This T cell receptor beta chain was observed in a study of blood T cell repertoires in COVID-19. Study overall: Sites in the United States, Italy and Spain provided acute and convalescent COVID-19 samples.

The germline V and J ends were trimmed by 5 bases and 3 bases, with 20 bases remaining between them. Germline V gene lookup returns CDR1 SGHTA and CDR2 FQGNSA. This CDR3 is 16 amino acids long. Data came from immunoSEQ multiplex PCR; TCRdb stores just in-frame clones and leaves some out. The table has around 140,000 clones, 80% to 85% seen once. The chain combines TRBV7-2 with TRBJ2-7; a possible D gene is TRBD1 (6 bases). Sequenced: peripheral blood. The sequence was obtained from an older woman with acute or convalescent COVID-19. The CDR3 nucleotides read TGTGCCAGCAGCCCGACCTCGTGGACAGAAGGCTACGAGCAGTACTTC. It codes for CASSPTSWTEGYEQYF.